The next 16 T cell receptor beta chains were all read from a single sample in a study of T-cell memory formation after mild COVID-19. TCRdb recomputed calls from the 5' RACE reads with MiXCR, one row per CDR3 protein. The data contain 150,000 to 200,000 distinct CDR3 sequences, 20% to 25% of them singletons. Sequencing used PBMCs or a T cell subset sorted from them (not recorded which). The receptors derive from an adult woman who had mild COVID-19 (a few samples of this study predate the infection). Cell type and time point are not known.

The V gene is TRBV29-1, the J gene TRBJ2-7, with D unresolved. Germline V gene sequence: CDR1 SQVTM, CDR2 ANQGSEA. The CDR3 length is 11 residues. Trimming took 4 bases from V and 2 from J, leaving 6 bases between them. This CDR3 reads CSVVGAYEQYF. The CDR3 bases are TGCAGCGTTGTAGGAGCCTACGAGCAGTACTTC.

The CDR3 sequence: CASSEKGGFNQPQHF. The CDR3 nucleotides are TGCGCCAGCAGCGAAAAAGGGGGTTTCAATCAGCCCCAGCATTTT. J is TRBJ1-5 and V is TRBV5-1; perhaps TRBD1 as D (6 bases). The CDR3 covers 15 residues. Germline lookup yields CDR1 SGHRS and CDR2 YFSETQ. With 4 bases removed from V and 3 bases from J, the gap between germline ends came to 14 bases.

This clonotype was counted between two and nine times. The V gene is TRBV9, the J gene TRBJ2-2, with D unresolved. The CDR3 is 15 residues long. Trimming took 5 bases from V and 0 from J, leaving 11 bases between them. Germline V gene sequence: CDR1 SGDLS, CDR2 YYNGEE. The CDR3 bases are TGTGCCAGCAGGGGGAAGGACCCGAACACCGGGGAGCTGTTTTTT. Its translation is CASRGKDPNTGELFF.

The rearrangement uses TRBV6-6 and TRBJ1-3; a weak D match, TRBD1 (5 bases). The CDR3 runs 15 residues. Germline CDR1 reads MNHNY; CDR2 reads SVGAGI (reference sequence). Trimming removed 8 bases at V and 0 bases at J, with 14 bases between. Written as DNA, the CDR3 is TGTGCCAGCGAGGGGTCAACTAGCTCTGGAAACACCATATATTTT. It codes for CASEGSTSSGNTIYF.

This clonotype has just a few counts. The chain carries TRBV29-1 and TRBJ1-1; TRBD1 might be the D (5 bases). Germline V CDR1 and CDR2: SQVTM, ANQGSEA. Trimming took 3 bases from V and 8 from J, leaving 7 bases between them. The CDR3 is 10 residues long. The CDR3 reads CSVETAEAFF. The CDR3 DNA sequence: TGCAGCGTTGAGACAGCCGAAGCTTTCTTT.

This clonotype was counted a few times. The rearrangement links TRBV20-1 to TRBJ2-7, with TRBD2 identical over 8 bases. The germline V gene encodes CDR1 DFQATT and CDR2 SNEGSKA (reference sequence). The CDR3 loop spans 15 amino acids. The V and J ends lost 0 bases and 1 base, in that order; junction bases with no gene match: 5. The CDR3 reads CSARDFSGVSYEQYF. The CDR3 nucleotides read TGCAGTGCTAGAGATTTTAGCGGGGTATCCTACGAGCAGTACTTC.

This clonotype was recorded a few times. The rearrangement joins TRBV5-5 to TRBJ2-7; TRBD2 aligns across 8 bases. The germline gives CDR1 SGHKS, CDR2 YYEKEE (reference sequence). With 5 bases clipped from V and 2 bases from J, the junction kept 3 bases outside the gene matches. This CDR3 comprises 13 residues. The CDR3 loop is CASSKGLAYEQYF. The CDR3 bases are TGTGCCAGCAGTAAGGGACTAGCCTACGAGCAGTACTTC.

The rearrangement uses TRBV20-1 and TRBJ2-1; D gene ambiguous. Per germline, CDR1 DFQATT and CDR2 SNEGSKA (reference sequence). This CDR3 spans 14 amino acids. With 5 bases removed from V and 7 bases from J, the gap between germline ends came to 18 bases. The CDR3 sequence is CSASGWRSLNEQFF. CDR3 in DNA: TGCAGTGCTTCCGGGTGGCGGAGTTTAAATGAGCAGTTCTTC.

The genes are TRBV6-5 and TRBJ1-1, with unresolved D. V shed 0 bases and J shed 0 bases, with 5 bases lying between them. The germline V gene has CDR1 MNHEY and CDR2 SVGAGI. This CDR3 comprises 14 residues. CDR3 loop: CASSYSTMNTEAFF. CDR3 in DNA: TGTGCCAGCAGTTACTCGACTATGAACACTGAAGCTTTCTTT.

V gene TRBV7-6 combines with J gene TRBJ1-1; D not certain. V dropped 5 bases and J dropped 5 bases, with 12 bases sitting between them. CDR1 is SGHVS and CDR2 is FNYEAQ in the germline V gene. The CDR3 runs to 13 residues. This CDR3 is CASSPTWGTEAFF. The CDR3 bases are TGTGCCAGCAGCCCAACTTGGGGAACTGAAGCTTTCTTT.

This chain connects TRBV12-3 or TRBV12-4 to TRBJ2-1, with D unresolved. The V end lost 6 bases, the J end lost 5 bases, and 8 bases lay between the germline ends. The CDR3 contains 12 residues. CDR3 loop: CASRGSNNEQFF. In DNA form, the CDR3 reads TGTGCCAGCAGAGGATCGAACAATGAGCAGTTCTTC.

This clonotype appeared once. The chain recombines TRBV7-8 with TRBJ2-1; 11 bases line up with TRBD2. V shed 9 bases, J shed 6 bases, and the junction held 10 bases outside the gene matches. CDR1 is SGHVS, CDR2 FQNEAQ, per germline. The CDR3 sequence is 15 residues long. CDR3 in DNA: TGTGCCAGAGGCGAACTAGCGGGGGCCCTCAATGAGCAGTTCTTC. Translating it yields CARGELAGALNEQFF.

DNA of the CDR3: TGTGCCACCAAGCTTCCGGGACTAGCGGGGAGCCAAGAGACCCAGTACTTC. This codes for CATKLPGLAGSQETQYF. The J gene is TRBJ2-5, the V gene TRBV24-1, with TRBD2 matching 13 bases. This CDR3 comprises 17 residues. CDR1 is KGHDR and CDR2 is SFDVKD in the germline V gene. The V gene end was trimmed by 8 bases and the J gene end by 1 base; junction bases not matched to a gene: 9.

The chain uses TRBV2 and TRBJ2-7; unclear D gene. In germline, CDR1 is SNHLY, CDR2 FYNNEI. V was cut by 4 bases and J by 3 bases, with 16 bases left in between. The CDR3 is 15 residues long. The CDR3 region has the DNA TGTGCCAGCAGTGCCGACCCCGGGTCGATCTACGAGCAGTACTTC. Amino acids: CASSADPGSIYEQYF. The whole variable domain, remainder taken from reference TRBV2 and TRBJ2-7, is EPEVTQTPSHQVTQMGQEVILRCVPISNHLYFYWYRQILGQKVEFLVSFYNNEISEKSEIFDDQFSVERPDGSNFTLKIRSTKLEDSAMYFCASSADPGSIYEQYFGPGTRLTVT.

In this sample, this clonotype turned up a few times. The chain carries TRBV5-1 and TRBJ2-6; D ambiguous. The germline V and J ends were trimmed by 0 bases and 1 base, with 11 bases remaining between them. Germline V gene sequence: CDR1 SGHRS, CDR2 YFSETQ. CDR3 length: 17 amino acids. CDR3 in DNA: TGCGCCAGCAGCTTGGTGATAGAGCTGTCTGGGGCCAACGTCCTGACTTTC. This translates into CASSLVIELSGANVLTF.

The chain joins TRBV7-6 to TRBJ1-1; no reliable D call. Germline assignment: CDR1 SGHVS and CDR2 FNYEAQ. Trimming took 6 bases from V and 3 from J, leaving 5 bases between them. The CDR3 runs 11 residues. The chain's CDR3 is CASSPYTEAFF. DNA of the CDR3: TGTGCCAGCAGTCCCTACACTGAAGCTTTCTTT.